This TCR beta chain was documented in a study of T cells in Graves' hyperthyroidism and ophthalmopathy. Background on the study: Pretreatment peripheral blood was obtained at initial diagnosis.

Researchers barred patients who had uncontrolled infection, other autoimmune disease, pregnancy or lactation. A remark on this clonotype: Its antigen is as yet unknown.

Study-wide findings and caveats: The model identified upcoming ophthalmopathy a median about 6.5 months ahead of onset.

V shed 4 bases and J shed 4 bases, with 26 bases lying between them. Germline CDR1 is SGHKS and CDR2 is YYEKEE (reference sequence). The length of the CDR3 is 18 residues. Amplification targeted TCR beta CDR3 regions from RNA transcripts. First-round RT-PCR targeting the TCR CDR3 was performed with the HTBI primer set. TCRdb recomputed calls from the multiplex PCR reads with MiXCR, one row per CDR3 protein. The table records roughly 200,000 distinct CDR3 sequences, around 17% of them present only once. This sequence originates from a man aged 35-49 years with Graves' hyperthyroidism. The gene calls are TRBV5-5 and TRBJ1-1; tentatively, D is TRBD1 (6 bases). Specimen: blood. The CDR3 DNA sequence: TGTGCCAGCAGCCCAAGGTTGGGGGGGGCTTATCAGGGCACTGAAGCTTTCTTT. This encodes CASSPRLGGAYQGTEAFF. Full variable domain (rest looked up from reference TRBV5-5 and TRBJ1-1): DAGVTQSPTHLIKTRGQQVTLRCSPISGHKSVSWYQQVLGQGPQFIFQYYEKEERGRGNFPDRFSARQFPNYSSELNVNALLLGDSALYLCASSPRLGGAYQGTEAFFGQGTRLTVV.